This T cell receptor beta chain was retrieved from a study of blood T cell repertoires in COVID-19. Per the authors' pipeline: Reference gene primer amplification yielded estimated nucleated cell counts. Data came from immunoSEQ multiplex PCR; TCRdb stores just in-frame clones and leaves some out. The D gene and trimming were derived from the DNA, and the V and J assignments and clone size from that table. The profile covers almost 200,000 clones, with 70% to 90% appearing a single time and around 8% taken by the ten largest. CDR3 length: 14 residues. Germline CDR1 is SEHNR and CDR2 is FQNEAQ (reference sequence). V dropped 2 bases and J dropped 2 bases, with 9 bases sitting between them. The participants were between roughly 18 and 89 years old and came from some 23 US areas. Donors were grouped by their self-reported clinical history. Cohort 3 recovery required two negative PCRs, clearance, or symptom resolution.

Material: PBMCs or T cells enriched from blood (not recorded which). The source is a woman younger than 35 who had recovered from COVID-19. V usage is TRBV7-9 and J usage is TRBJ1-2, with D possibly matching TRBD1 (6 bases). The CDR3 DNA is TGTGCCAGCAGCTTATTAGGGACAAACTATGGCTACACCTTC. It encodes CASSLLGTNYGYTF.